A selection of T cell receptor beta chains follows, all from one sample in a study of OX40 agonist ivuxolimab in advanced cancers. Libraries were prepared by immunoSEQ multiplex PCR; TCRdb keeps only in-frame clonotypes and omits some of them. The table includes about 82,000 clones, more than 75% detected once. The source material was CD4+ or CD8+ T cells sorted from blood, sampled in a trial of the OX40 agonist ivuxolimab. These receptors all come from an adult with an advanced solid tumor such as melanoma, head and neck, liver or kidney cancer. The CDR3 runs from the conserved cysteine through the conserved F or W. Each record gives: J gene, clone size, V gene, D gene, CDR3 DNA, CDR3 protein. D genes are given only for firm matches. Size is stated for part of the rows, as once, few or many counts, or as a class when the clone is expanded.

>TRBJ2-7|once|TRBV5-4|NA
TGTGCCAGCAGCTTGAAGACGGCTCGTGAGCAGTACTTC
CASSLKTAREQYF
>TRBJ2-7|NA|TRBV19|NA
TGTGCCAGTAGTCCCCCCGACAGGTCCTACGAGCAGTACTTC
CASSPPDRSYEQYF
>TRBJ2-3|NA|TRBV7-2|NA
TGTGCCAGCAGCCCCTCGGGGGCGAGGACGCAGTATTTT
CASSPSGARTQYF
>TRBJ2-3|NA|TRBV5-1|TRBD2
TGCGCCAGCAGTTCGGCTAGCGGGAGTTCTGATACGCAGTATTTT
CASSSASGSSDTQYF
>TRBJ1-5|few|TRBV28|NA
TGTGCCAGCAGCCGTGGGGAGGATCAGCCCCAGCATTTT
CASSRGEDQPQHF
>TRBJ1-1|NA|TRBV19|NA
TGTGCCAGTAGTATAGTTGGCAGGGGATGGGGGACTGAAGCTTTCTTT
CASSIVGRGWGTEAFF
>TRBJ2-3|NA|TRBV6-1|TRBD2
TGTGCCAGCAGTGAAAGAGGGAACGGGAGGGTGGAGGATACGCAGTATTTT
CASSERGNGRVEDTQYF
>TRBJ1-1|NA|TRBV7-8|TRBD1
TGTGCCAGCAGCCGAAGAAGGGACAGGGGACTTTCTGAAGCTTTCTTT
CASSRRRDRGLSEAFF
>TRBJ1-2|few|TRBV6-5|NA
TGTGCCAGCACCCCAGGGGCAGGAAACTATGGCTACACCTTC
CASTPGAGNYGYTF
>TRBJ1-5|NA|TRBV30|TRBD1
TGTGCCTGGAGTACAGGGGCTAATCAGCCCCAGCATTTT
CAWSTGANQPQHF
>TRBJ1-1|NA|TRBV6-1|TRBD1
TGTGCCAGCAGCGGGACAGAGACTGAAGCTTTCTTT
CASSGTETEAFF
>TRBJ2-1|NA|TRBV28|NA
TGTGCCAGCAGTATGGACTACAATGAGCAGTTCTTC
CASSMDYNEQFF
>TRBJ2-7|NA|TRBV6-1|TRBD1
TGTGCCAGCAGGGGGGACAGGGCCACCTACGAGCAGTACTTC
CASRGDRATYEQYF
>TRBJ1-4|NA|TRBV6-1|TRBD1
TGTGCCAGCAGTGACACAGGGACAGCTAATGAAAAACTGTTTTTT
CASSDTGTANEKLFF
>TRBJ2-7|NA|TRBV7-2|TRBD2
TGTGCCAGCAGCTTACCGGGACTAGCGGGAGGCGACGAGCAGTACTTC
CASSLPGLAGGDEQYF
>TRBJ1-1|NA|TRBV6-1|NA
TGTGCCAGCAACACTGACAGGAGTGGGACTGAAGCTTTCTTT
CASNTDRSGTEAFF
>TRBJ2-7|NA|TRBV18|NA
TGTGCCAGCTCACGGGCCGGGACCACCATTAACGAGCAGTACTTC
CASSRAGTTINEQYF
>TRBJ1-4|NA|TRBV6-5|NA
TGTGCCAGCAGGGAGGTAGCGACTAATGAAAAACTGTTTTTT
CASREVATNEKLFF
>TRBJ2-7|NA|TRBV11-3|NA
TGTGCCAGCAGCCTCGGACCACCGAACCTCTACGAGCAGTACTTC
CASSLGPPNLYEQYF
>TRBJ2-1|NA|TRBV11-2|NA
TGTGCCAGCAGCTTCCAGGGGGGTGAGCAGTTCTTC
CASSFQGGEQFF
>TRBJ2-7|NA|TRBV27|TRBD2
TGTGCCAGCAGTCAATATAGCGGGATAAACTACGAGCAGTACTTC
CASSQYSGINYEQYF
>TRBJ2-3|NA|TRBV9|NA
TGTGCCAGCAGGGACGATACCGCGGCAGGTGAAGATACGCAGTATTTT
CASRDDTAAGEDTQYF
>TRBJ1-1|NA|TRBV5-4|NA
TGTGCCAGCAGCTTGAAAAATGGGTTTTGGGAAAACACTGAAGCTTTCTTT
CASSLKNGFWENTEAFF
>TRBJ1-1|few|TRBV18|TRBD1
TGTGCCAGCTCAGCCGGGACAGGGTGGACTGAAGCTTTCTTT
CASSAGTGWTEAFF
>TRBJ2-1|NA|TRBV6-1|TRBD1
TGTGCCAGCAGTGATGCCGGGACAGGGCTCGGGTACAATGAGCAGTTCTTC
CASSDAGTGLGYNEQFF
>TRBJ1-1|NA|TRBV7-9|TRBD1
TGTGCCAGCAGCCTCCGACAGGGCCCATGGAACACTGAAGCTTTCTTT
CASSLRQGPWNTEAFF
>TRBJ2-3|NA|TRBV15|NA
TGTGCCACCAGCAGAGATCTCTCCACAGATACGCAGTATTTT
CATSRDLSTDTQYF
>TRBJ1-5|NA|TRBV27|TRBD1
TGTGCCAGCAGTTTGGCAGGGGGCTTTGGTAGCAATCAGCCCCAGCATTTT
CASSLAGGFGSNQPQHF
>TRBJ1-4|few|TRBV29-1|TRBD1
TGCAGCCCTAACCGGGACAGGGTTTTAGGGACTAATGAAAAACTGTTTTTT
CSPNRDRVLGTNEKLFF
>TRBJ2-1|NA|TRBV6-5|NA
TGTGCCAGCAGGGACACGGGTTACAATGAGCAGTTCTTC
CASRDTGYNEQFF
>TRBJ1-5|NA|TRBV30|NA
TGTGCCTGGAGTGTGGGGGGTACGAGTCAGCCCCAGCATTTT
CAWSVGGTSQPQHF
>TRBJ2-3|NA|TRBV5-4|NA
TGTGCCAGCAGCCCGGGGCTAGTTGGAGATACGCAGTATTTT
CASSPGLVGDTQYF
>TRBJ1-5|NA|TRBV6-6|TRBD1
TGTGCCAGCAGTTACTCGGGACAGGTGGGCAATCAGCCCCAGCATTTT
CASSYSGQVGNQPQHF
>TRBJ1-5|NA|TRBV29-1|TRBD1
TGCAGCGTTCGATCCGGGACAGGCATCAATCAGCCCCAGCATTTT
CSVRSGTGINQPQHF
>TRBJ2-7|NA|TRBV18|NA
TGTGCCAGCTCACCACCCCTGGGCCTATACGAGCAGTACTTC
CASSPPLGLYEQYF
>TRBJ2-7|once|TRBV6-1|NA
TGTGCCAGCAGTGAACAGGGGTTCCTCTCCTACGAGCAGTACTTC
CASSEQGFLSYEQYF
>TRBJ2-2|NA|TRBV10-1|NA
TGCGCCAGCAGTGTAATAGGGACCGGGGAGCTGTTTTTT
CASSVIGTGELFF
>TRBJ1-3|NA|TRBV11-1|TRBD1
TGTGCCAGCAGCGACAGGGGCTCTGGAAACACCATATATTTT
CASSDRGSGNTIYF
>TRBJ2-7|once|TRBV10-3|TRBD1
TGTGCCATCAGTACCTTACAGGGGGCGGCCTATGACGAGCAGTACTTC
CAISTLQGAAYDEQYF
>TRBJ2-5|NA|TRBV7-8|NA
TGTGCCAGCAGGCCCCCCGATAACCAAGAGACCCAGTACTTC
CASRPPDNQETQYF
>TRBJ1-1|NA|TRBV19|NA
TGTGCCAGTAGTGACCGTCCTGGTGGGGACACTGAAGCTTTCTTT
CASSDRPGGDTEAFF
>TRBJ2-7|once|TRBV18|TRBD1
TGTGCCAGCTCACCGTCGACAGGGGTCGAGCAGTACTTC
CASSPSTGVEQYF
>TRBJ1-5|NA|TRBV6-1|NA
TGTGCCAGCAAAACCAATAGCAATCAGCCCCAGCATTTT
CASKTNSNQPQHF
>TRBJ2-7|NA|TRBV7-8|NA
TGTGCCAGCAGCTTAGCGATAAGGAGCGAGCAGTACTTC
CASSLAIRSEQYF
>TRBJ2-5|NA|TRBV25-1|NA
TGTGCCAGCAGTGAGGGGGGTGGGACCCAGTACTTC
CASSEGGGTQYF
>TRBJ1-1|NA|TRBV7-3|NA
TGTGCCAGCAGCTTAGGGGTGGGCACTGAAGCTTTCTTT
CASSLGVGTEAFF
>TRBJ2-7|NA|TRBV27|NA
TGTGCCAGCAGTTTATCCCCGACAGGGGGCCTAGCGGGAGTCGGATGGGAGCAGTACTTC
CASSLSPTGGLAGVGWEQYF
>TRBJ1-1|NA|TRBV10-2|NA
TGCGCCAGCACCAGTAGGAACACTGAAGCTTTCTTT
CASTSRNTEAFF
>TRBJ2-3|NA|TRBV27|TRBD2
TGTGCCAGCAGTTTACTAGCGGGAGGACCTACAGATACGCAGTATTTT
CASSLLAGGPTDTQYF
>TRBJ2-7|NA|TRBV13|TRBD2
TGTGCCAGCAGCTTAGAACTAGCGGGAGCGGGGGAGCAGTACTTC
CASSLELAGAGEQYF
>TRBJ2-3|NA|TRBV10-2|TRBD2
TGCGCCAGCAGTCCTAGCGGGAGTTTGTCAGATACGCAGTATTTT
CASSPSGSLSDTQYF
>TRBJ2-7|NA|TRBV5-6|NA
TGTGCCAGCAGCTCCATTCAGTTTCGCCACGAGCAGTACTTC
CASSSIQFRHEQYF
>TRBJ2-3|NA|TRBV28|NA
TGTGCCAGCAGCCGCTACCTAGATACGCAGTATTTT
CASSRYLDTQYF
>TRBJ1-1|NA|TRBV7-9|NA
TGTGCCGGAGTGGGGACTGCGAACACTGAAGCTTTCTTT
CAGVGTANTEAFF
>TRBJ1-1|NA|TRBV19|TRBD1
TGTGCCAGTAGTATAGCCCGGACAGGGAACACTGAAGCTTTCTTT
CASSIARTGNTEAFF